One and the same sample provided the 25 T cell receptor beta chains below, sequenced in a study of blood T cell repertoires in COVID-19. Here immunoSEQ multiplex PCR was the method, and the copy in TCRdb shows in-frame clones only, minus some. The data hold 45,000 to 50,000 clones, with less than 90% observed a single time. The sequenced material came from peripheral blood. The source of these receptors is a man in his 60s with active COVID-19.

This chain uses TRBV25-1 with TRBJ2-2, with a possible D match to TRBD2 (5 bases). The V end lost 5 bases, the J end lost 1 base, and 5 bases lay between the germline ends. This CDR3 is 13 amino acids long. Germline V lookup: CDR1 MGHDK, CDR2 SYGVNS. The CDR3 loop is CASSRENTGELFF. CDR3 bases: TGTGCCAGCAGTCGGGAGAACACCGGGGAGCTGTTTTTT.

The CDR3 DNA reads TGTGCCAGCAGTTTGGGGCACTATGGCTACACCTTC. It specifies CASSLGHYGYTF. The chain uses TRBV12-3 or TRBV12-4 and TRBJ1-2, with D possibly TRBD1 on 5 matching bases. The CDR3 sequence is 12 residues long. The V and J ends lost 3 bases and 3 bases respectively, with 5 bases between them.

The chain couples TRBV5-5 to TRBJ2-2; 9 positions match TRBD1. Germline-derived CDR1 and CDR2 are SGHKS and YYEKEE (reference sequence). V gave up 1 base and J gave up 4 bases; unmatched junction bases: 5. The CDR3 length is 16 residues. The CDR3 protein is CASSLTWDRATGELFF. DNA of the CDR3: TGTGCCAGCAGCTTGACCTGGGACAGGGCCACCGGGGAGCTGTTTTTT.

This chain links TRBV7-9 with TRBJ2-5; weak D call: TRBD1 (5 bases). Germline V gene data show CDR1 as SEHNR and CDR2 as FQNEAQ (reference sequence). Trimming removed 3 bases at V and 4 bases at J, with 9 bases between. This CDR3 is 13 amino acids long. DNA for the CDR3: TGTGCCAGCAGCTTTGGGGCGACAGAGACCCAGTACTTC. This sequence encodes CASSFGATETQYF.

The chain is built from TRBV2 and TRBJ2-3, with TRBD2 identical over 8 bases. CDR3 length equals 14 residues. With 6 bases clipped from V and 0 bases from J, the junction kept 2 bases outside the gene matches. Germline CDR1 and CDR2: SNHLY and FYNNEI. The CDR3 protein is CASSRGGSTDTQYF. The CDR3 region has the DNA TGTGCCAGCAGCCGGGGGGGTAGCACAGATACGCAGTATTTT.

The sample holds one count of this clone. V and J are TRBV7-2 and TRBJ2-1; a weak D match, TRBD2 (5 bases). The CDR3 sequence is 15 residues long. Deletions cut 7 bases from V and 1 base from J, with 14 bases between. Germline V CDR1 and CDR2: SGHTA, FQGNSA. The CDR3, as DNA: TGTGCCAGCACTACTTTTCGGACTTCCTACAATGAGCAGTTCTTC. Its translation is CASTTFRTSYNEQFF. The full variable domain, in which reference TRBV7-2 and TRBJ2-1 provide the parts outside the CDR3, is GAGVSQSPSNKVTEKGKDVELRCDPISGHTALYWYRQSLGQGLEFLIYFQGNSAPDKSGLPSDRFSAERTGGSVSTLTIQRTQQEDSAVYLCASTTFRTSYNEQFFGPGTRLTVL.

The chain uses TRBV30 and TRBJ2-3, with 7 bases that match TRBD2. Germline V CDR1 and CDR2: GTSNPN, SVGIG (reference sequence). This CDR3 is 13 amino acids long. Trimming removed 0 bases from V and 4 bases from J; junction bases left unmatched: 1. This CDR3 reads CAWSVGGADTQYF. The CDR3 DNA reads as TGTGCCTGGAGTGTGGGGGGGGCAGATACGCAGTATTTT.

The V gene is TRBV6-5, the J gene TRBJ1-5; D gene ambiguous. V lost 4 bases, J lost 8 bases, and 15 bases lay in between. Germline V gene lookup returns CDR1 MNHEY and CDR2 SVGAGI. The CDR3 extends over 14 amino acids. The CDR3 DNA is TGTGCCAGCAGTTTAAGCGGGGTAGGGAAGCCCCAGCATTTT. Translated: CASSLSGVGKPQHF.

The V gene is TRBV15, the J gene TRBJ2-3, with TRBD2 matching over 7 bases. V dropped 1 base and J dropped 5; count of bases not matched to a gene: 3. The germline gives CDR1 LNHNV, CDR2 YYDKDF (reference sequence). This CDR3 has 14 residues. CDR3 in amino acids: CATSRGPGGDTQYF. The CDR3 nucleotides read TGTGCCACCAGCAGAGGTCCGGGGGGAGATACGCAGTATTTT. The full variable domain, its missing parts supplied by reference TRBV15 and TRBJ2-3, is DAMVIQNPRYQVTQFGKPVTLSCSQTLNHNVMYWYQQKSSQAPKLLFHYYDKDFNNEADTPDNFQSRRPNTSFCFLDIRSPGLGDTAMYLCATSRGPGGDTQYFGPGTRLTVL.

The chain is built from TRBV28 and TRBJ2-7; D possibly corresponds to TRBD1 (6 bases). CDR1 and CDR2 from the germline V gene are MDHEN and SYDVKM. Deletions cut 5 bases from V and 12 bases from J, with 17 bases between. The CDR3 contains 12 residues. In DNA form, the CDR3 reads TGTGCCAGCAGTACAGACAGGATTAGACGGTACTTC. Protein: CASSTDRIRRYF.

The chain is built from TRBV7-8 and TRBJ2-3; no clear D gene. The V and J ends lost 5 bases and 3 bases respectively, with 18 bases between them. The CDR3 runs 16 residues. Germline V gene lookup returns CDR1 SGHVS and CDR2 FQNEAQ. The CDR3 DNA reads TGTGCCAGCAGCCTACTCGCGACTTTCGAAACAGATACGCAGTATTTT. This translates into CASSLLATFETDTQYF.

The V call is TRBV5-1, the J call TRBJ1-1; 9 bases match TRBD1. The CDR3 length is 15 residues. The ends lost 3 bases at V and 5 bases at J; junction bases unmatched: 8. Germline V gene data show CDR1 as SGHRS and CDR2 as YFSETQ. CDR3 nucleotide sequence: TGCGCCAGCAGCTCCCGGACAGGGGAATGGACTGAAGCTTTCTTT. Encoded protein: CASSSRTGEWTEAFF.

The V call is TRBV28, the J call TRBJ2-5; 13 bases line up with TRBD2. The CDR3 loop spans 17 amino acids. Trimming took 6 bases from V and 3 from J; bases not matched to a gene: 10. Per the germline V gene, CDR1 is MDHEN and CDR2 is SYDVKM. CDR3 nucleotide sequence: TGTGCCAGCAGGCAACCGGGACTAGCGGGGAGTAAAGAGACCCAGTACTTC. It codes for CASRQPGLAGSKETQYF. The full variable domain, rest sourced from reference TRBV28 and TRBJ2-5, is DVKVTQSSRYLVKRTGEKVFLECVQDMDHENMFWYRQDPGLGLRLIYFSYDVKMKEKGDIPEGYSVSREKKERFSLILESASTNQTSMYLCASRQPGLAGSKETQYFGPGTRLLVL.

The chain uses TRBV19 and TRBJ1-2; D remains ambiguous. CDR3 size: 15 residues. V was trimmed by 1 base and J by 2 bases, leaving 11 bases between them. Germline-derived CDR1 and CDR2 are LNHDA and SQIVND (reference sequence). CDR3 region: CASSIATAANYGYTF. In DNA form, the CDR3 reads TGTGCCAGTAGTATAGCCACAGCCGCCAACTATGGCTACACCTTC. Complete variable domain (other parts from reference TRBV19 and TRBJ1-2): DGGITQSPKYLFRKEGQNVTLSCEQNLNHDAMYWYRQDPGQGLRLIYYSQIVNDFQKGDIAEGYSVSREKKESFPLTVTSAQKNPTAFYLCASSIATAANYGYTFGSGTRLTVV.

The count of this clone is one. The chain is built from TRBV28 and TRBJ1-1; no clear D. V gave up 3 bases and J gave up 5 bases, with 10 bases separating them. Germline CDR1 MDHEN, CDR2 SYDVKM. This CDR3 contains 13 residues. CDR3 DNA sequence: TGTGCCAGCAGTTTTGGAGGAGGAACTGAAGCTTTCTTT. This codes for CASSFGGGTEAFF.

The V and J genes are TRBV9 and TRBJ1-2; TRBD1 agrees at 10 bases. Germline V lookup: CDR1 SGDLS, CDR2 YYNGEE. The CDR3 has 16 amino acids. The trim removed 2 bases at V and 1 base at J, leaving 5 bases unmatched. CDR3 sequence (DNA): TGTGCCAGCAGCGTCCGGGACAGGGGCCTTAACTATGGCTACACCTTC. The encoded protein is CASSVRDRGLNYGYTF.

CDR3 in DNA: TGTGCCAGTAGACAAACCGGGACAGGGGATTACTACGAGCAGTACTTC. Translation gives CASRQTGTGDYYEQYF. This sequence joins TRBV19 and TRBJ2-7, with TRBD1 matching 10 bases. The CDR3 is 16 amino acids. V lost 6 bases to trimming and J lost 3 bases; unmatched junction nucleotides: 11. Germline CDR1 and CDR2: LNHDA and SQIVND (reference sequence).

The genes are TRBV6-5 and TRBJ1-2, with 7 bases fitting TRBD1. Germline trimming cut 7 bases from V and 8 bases from J; bases unmatched to any gene: 16. The CDR3 extends over 15 amino acids. CDR1 MNHEY and CDR2 SVGAGI come from the germline V gene. This CDR3 is CASITSTGLLRGYTF. The DNA of the CDR3 is TGTGCCAGCATTACCTCGACAGGGCTTTTACGAGGCTACACCTTC.

The CDR3 DNA reads TGTGCCAGCAGCCCACAGGGGGCTAACGCAGATACGCAGTATTTT. Translation gives CASSPQGANADTQYF. The chain joins TRBV7-2 to TRBJ2-3; 9 bases agree with TRBD1. The CDR3 runs to 15 residues. J was trimmed by 4 bases and V by 5 bases; bases with no gene match: 7. Germline CDR1 is SGHTA and CDR2 is FQGNSA.

The DNA for the CDR3 is TGCGCCAGCAGCTTGGATGGGGAGTTTTTGCGGGGCTACACCTTC. This encodes CASSLDGEFLRGYTF. This sequence joins TRBV5-1 and TRBJ1-2; D is ambiguous. V was trimmed by 0 bases and J by 8 bases, leaving 17 bases between them. The CDR3 consists of 15 residues. CDR1 SGHRS and CDR2 YFSETQ come from the germline V gene.

As DNA, the CDR3 is TGTGCCAGCAGAGGGACTAGCGCAACCTACGAGCAGTACTTC. It is translated as CASRGTSATYEQYF. J is TRBJ2-7 and V is TRBV2; 10 bases are shared with TRBD2. From germline, CDR1 is SNHLY and CDR2 FYNNEI. There are 14 residues in the CDR3. Trimming took 6 bases from V and 2 from J; bases not matched to a gene: 4.

This clone has only one observation. The chain combines TRBV2 with TRBJ2-2; the D gene is possibly TRBD1 (5 bases). Trimming took off 6 bases at V and 4 bases at J, with 12 bases between the two ends. Germline values: CDR1 SNHLY, CDR2 FYNNEI. The CDR3 spans 14 residues. The chain's CDR3 is CASRGPVGTGELFF. The CDR3 nucleotides read TGTGCCAGCAGGGGGCCCGTGGGCACCGGGGAGCTGTTTTTT.

The V gene is TRBV5-1, the J gene TRBJ2-7; D gene unclear. V lost 1 base, J lost 2 bases, and 7 bases lay in between. The CDR3 length is 13 residues. Germline V gene sequence: CDR1 SGHRS, CDR2 YFSETQ. In DNA, the CDR3 is TGCGCCAGCAGCTTGACAGTGACCTACGAGCAGTACTTC. Protein sequence: CASSLTVTYEQYF.

This clone showed up just a few times. V and J are TRBV29-1 and TRBJ2-7; no reliable D call. This CDR3 has 11 amino acids. In germline, CDR1 is SQVTM, CDR2 ANQGSEA. The ends were cut back, 5 bases at V and 2 bases at J, with 7 bases in the middle. The CDR3 DNA is TGCAGCGTTAACAGTGCCTACGAGCAGTACTTC. Encoded protein: CSVNSAYEQYF.

This chain joins TRBV4-2 and TRBJ2-3, with 13 bases lining up with TRBD2. The CDR3 extends over 15 amino acids. V was pared by 4 bases and J by 7 bases, with 5 bases of the junction left unmatched. Per germline, CDR1 LGHNA and CDR2 YNFKEQ. The CDR3, as DNA: TGTGCCAGCAGCCGGGGGGGGACTAGCGGGAATACGCAGTATTTT. As protein: CASSRGGTSGNTQYF.